The 14 T cell receptor beta chains below all came from one sample that was sequenced in a study of shared clonotypes between healthy human individuals. The assay was immunoSEQ multiplex PCR, and TCRdb's table has in-frame clones only and misses some. The repertoire includes about 680,000 clones, 90% to 95% of them detected once, and roughly 24% sits in the top ten. Naive CD8 cells lacked CD45RO and underwent positive selection for CCR7, leaving out terminally differentiated effector memory CD45RA+ cells. Sequences were obtained from naive CD8+ T cells sorted from blood. Every receptor here comes from a man between 25 and 39 years old in good health.

This clone was observed a single time. CDR3 in DNA: TGTGCCAGCAGCTTAGAGGGGACCTCTGGAAACACCATATATTTT. Protein product: CASSLEGTSGNTIYF. The chain carries TRBV7-3 and TRBJ1-3, with D perhaps TRBD1 (5 bases). Germline V gives CDR1 SGHTA, CDR2 FQGTGA. CDR3 length equals 15 residues. V lost 2 bases to trimming and J lost 0 bases, with 8 bases between them.

The rearrangement uses TRBV9 and TRBJ2-3, with no clear D. Germline CDR1 reads SGDLS; CDR2 reads YYNGEE. V gave up 0 bases and J gave up 0 bases, with 11 bases separating them. This CDR3 spans 16 amino acids. CDR3 in DNA: TGTGCCAGCAGCGTAGGTATATCTGAGAGCACAGATACGCAGTATTTT. It translates to CASSVGISESTDTQYF.

The chain combines TRBV9 with TRBJ2-7, with TRBD2 matching over 8 bases. This CDR3 is 17 amino acids long. The V gene's germline CDR1 is SGDLS and CDR2 YYNGEE. J gave up 2 bases and V 4 bases, and 14 bases lay outside the gene matches. The CDR3 sequence is CASSTSGGNSQPYEQYF. The CDR3, as DNA: TGTGCCAGCAGCACCTCGGGAGGGAACAGCCAGCCCTACGAGCAGTACTTC.

V gene TRBV9 combines with J gene TRBJ2-4, with D perhaps assigned TRBD1 or TRBD2 (5 bases each). Trimming took off 4 bases at V and 7 bases at J, with 18 bases between the two ends. This CDR3 has 15 amino acids. Germline CDR1 is SGDLS and CDR2 is YYNGEE. CDR3 bases: TGTGCCAGCAGCCCCCGGGACGCCACTGTTAACATTCAGTACTTC. This gives the protein CASSPRDATVNIQYF.

This rearrangement joins TRBV28 to TRBJ2-2; 11 bases are shared with TRBD2. Germline CDR1 is MDHEN and CDR2 is SYDVKM. The CDR3 is 15 amino acids. V dropped 6 bases and J dropped 7; count of bases not matched to a gene: 7. The CDR3 nucleotides read TGTGCCAGCAGGACTAGCGGGGCCTTCGGCGGGGAGCTGTTTTTT. The encoded protein is CASRTSGAFGGELFF.

This sequence joins TRBV29-1 and TRBJ2-3, with D perhaps TRBD1 or TRBD2 (5 bases each). V shed 3 bases and J shed 7 bases, with 14 bases lying between them. This CDR3 spans 13 amino acids. The germline CDR1 and CDR2 sequences are SQVTM and ANQGSEA. In DNA form, the CDR3 reads TGCAGCGTTGATGGGGGAATTGTGAATACGCAGTATTTT. This gives the protein CSVDGGIVNTQYF.

This chain links TRBV10-3 with TRBJ2-2; D is uncertain. The germline V gene has CDR1 ENHRY and CDR2 SYGVKD. This CDR3 is built from 15 residues. Trimming removed 0 bases at V and 1 base at J, with 6 bases between. The CDR3, as DNA: TGTGCCATCAGTGAGTCAGTAGGGAACACCGGGGAGCTGTTTTTT. Translated: CAISESVGNTGELFF.

V usage is TRBV7-9 and J usage is TRBJ2-5; D remains ambiguous. Per germline, CDR1 SEHNR and CDR2 FQNEAQ (reference sequence). The CDR3 has 13 amino acids. Trimming cost V 4 bases and J 4 bases, with 10 bases left between them. The chain's CDR3 is CASSSEGLETQYF. The CDR3 DNA reads as TGTGCCAGCAGCTCTGAAGGGTTAGAGACCCAGTACTTC.

This chain links TRBV6-5 with TRBJ2-7; maybe TRBD2 (7 bases). CDR1 is MNHEY, CDR2 SVGAGI, per germline. V was cut by 2 bases and J by 1 base, with 15 bases left in between. The CDR3 loop spans 16 amino acids. DNA of the CDR3: TGTGCCAGCAGTTACACGGGGGGCTTCGGGTCCTACGAGCAGTACTTC. Amino acid sequence: CASSYTGGFGSYEQYF.

The V gene is TRBV7-9, the J gene TRBJ2-7; D gene uncertain. Germline-derived CDR1 and CDR2 are SEHNR and FQNEAQ (reference sequence). V dropped 1 base and J dropped 6 bases, with 13 bases sitting between them. The CDR3 is made up of 14 amino acids. Here the CDR3 DNA reads TGTGCCAGCAGCTTAGTAAAAAGCCTCACCGAGCAGTACTTC. This codes for CASSLVKSLTEQYF.

The chain carries TRBV10-1 and TRBJ2-7, with TRBD1 matching over 9 bases. Germline-derived CDR1 and CDR2 are WNHNN and SYGVQD (reference sequence). V lost 5 bases, J lost 5 bases, and 7 bases stayed unmatched. The CDR3 runs to 14 residues. CDR3 amino acids: CASSRGQGLNEQYF. Written as DNA, the CDR3 is TGCGCCAGCAGTAGGGGACAGGGATTAAACGAGCAGTACTTC.

The chain joins TRBV10-3 to TRBJ1-2; the D is unclear. V dropped 0 bases and J dropped 5 bases, with 7 bases sitting between them. Germline lookup yields CDR1 ENHRY and CDR2 SYGVKD. This CDR3 has 13 amino acids. The CDR3 spells CAISESAGYGYTF. The CDR3 coding sequence is TGTGCCATCAGTGAGTCAGCGGGGTATGGCTACACCTTC.

This clone was seen ten or more times. The V gene is TRBV13, the J gene TRBJ2-2; 11 bases map to TRBD2. The V segment lost 5 bases and the J segment 3 bases; nucleotides outside the gene matches: 2. Germline V gene data show CDR1 as PRHDT and CDR2 as FYEKMQ (reference sequence). The CDR3 loop spans 15 amino acids. The CDR3 coding sequence is TGTGCCAGCAGCCCGACTAGCGGGGACACCGGGGAGCTGTTTTTT. This translates into CASSPTSGDTGELFF.

V gene TRBV10-2 combines with J gene TRBJ2-1, with D perhaps TRBD1 or TRBD2 (6 bases each). Germline V gene lookup returns CDR1 WSHSY and CDR2 SAAADI. The V and J ends lost 4 bases and 8 bases respectively, with 18 bases between them. The CDR3 spans 15 residues. CDR3 nucleotide sequence: TGCGCCAGCAGTGTGAGGCTAGGGGGGTTGGATGAGCAGTTCTTC. It yields the protein CASSVRLGGLDEQFF.